This T cell receptor (beta chain) was identified in a study of neoadjuvant nivolumab and ipilimumab in lung cancer. Produced via immunoSEQ multiplex PCR; TCRdb's table is partial and in-frame only. Of around 20,000 clones in the sample, over 70% are singletons; the top ten hold 7.5% to 9%. Germline CDR1 and CDR2: SGHVS and FNYEAQ. Trimming stripped 4 bases from V and 1 base from J, with 10 bases between. The CDR3 is 14 amino acids. This material consisted of tumor tissue, taken after neoadjuvant nivolumab, alone or with ipilimumab, at or shortly before surgery. The gene calls are TRBV7-6 and TRBJ2-5, with TRBD1 as a possible D gene (5 bases). This TCR derives from an adult with non-small cell lung cancer. CDR3 in DNA: TGTGCCAGCAGCTCCACAGGAGTCCAAGAGACCCAGTACTTC. Residues: CASSSTGVQETQYF.